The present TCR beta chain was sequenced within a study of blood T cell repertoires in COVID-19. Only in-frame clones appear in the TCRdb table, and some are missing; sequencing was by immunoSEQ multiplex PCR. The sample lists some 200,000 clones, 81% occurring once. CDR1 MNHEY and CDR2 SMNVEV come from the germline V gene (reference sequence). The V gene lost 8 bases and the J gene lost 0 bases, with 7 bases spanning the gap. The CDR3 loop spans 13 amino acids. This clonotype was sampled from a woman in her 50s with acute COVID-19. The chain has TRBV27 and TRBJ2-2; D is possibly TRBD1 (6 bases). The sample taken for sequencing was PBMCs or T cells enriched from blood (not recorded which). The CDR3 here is CASGTTNTGELFF. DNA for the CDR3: TGTGCCAGCGGGACAACGAACACCGGGGAGCTGTTTTTT.